The 5 T cell receptor beta chains reported below all come from one sample, sequenced in a study of cytomegalovirus exposure and HLA in healthy donors. PCR involved 60 Vbeta and 13 Jbeta primers. Sequencing used immunoSEQ multiplex PCR; TCRdb keeps in-frame clones, though not all of them. The data show roughly 77,000 clones, with nearly 80% seen just once and around 4.2% held by the top ten. Sequenced material: PBMCs. These receptors came from a man aged 35 to 55 in good health and CMV-seronegative.

This clone showed up just a few times. V gene TRBV4-2 combines with J gene TRBJ2-7; 8 nucleotides match TRBD1. Germline V lookup: CDR1 LGHNA, CDR2 YNFKEQ. This CDR3 spans 15 amino acids. V gave up 0 bases and J gave up 5 bases; unmatched junction bases: 6. CDR3: CASSQEDRVTDEQYF. DNA of the CDR3: TGTGCCAGCAGCCAAGAGGACAGGGTTACCGACGAGCAGTACTTC.

The chain carries TRBV18 and TRBJ1-1; 7 nucleotides line up with TRBD1. Trimming cost V 3 bases and J 1 base; bases outside gene matches: 2. Germline V lookup: CDR1 KGHSH, CDR2 LQKENI. This CDR3 is 14 amino acids long. The CDR3 sequence is CASSPGQENTEAFF. CDR3 DNA sequence: TGTGCCAGCTCACCCGGACAGGAGAACACTGAAGCTTTCTTT.

V and J are TRBV5-1 and TRBJ1-2; D is undetermined. There are 12 residues in the CDR3. V dropped 2 bases and J dropped 5 bases, with 7 bases sitting between them. CDR1 is SGHRS and CDR2 is YFSETQ in the germline V gene. CDR3 protein: CASSFETYGYTF. The CDR3 region has the DNA TGCGCCAGCAGCTTTGAGACTTATGGCTACACCTTC.

The chain joins TRBV19 to TRBJ1-5; D is uncertain. CDR3 length equals 15 residues. The germline CDR1 and CDR2 sequences are LNHDA and SQIVND (reference sequence). V shed 7 bases and J shed 5 bases, with 18 bases lying between them. The CDR3 is CASKEIRGLDQPQHF. As DNA, the CDR3 is TGTGCCAGTAAGGAAATTAGAGGTTTAGATCAGCCCCAGCATTTT.

This chain joins TRBV9 and TRBJ2-7; TRBD2 aligns across 8 bases. The CDR3 covers 15 residues. Unmatched junction bases numbered 10, after V lost 4 bases and J lost 4 bases. From germline, CDR1 is SGDLS and CDR2 YYNGEE. CDR3 in DNA: TGTGCCAGCAGCCCGGGACTAGTCACCGGTTACGAGCAGTACTTC. Translating gives CASSPGLVTGYEQYF.